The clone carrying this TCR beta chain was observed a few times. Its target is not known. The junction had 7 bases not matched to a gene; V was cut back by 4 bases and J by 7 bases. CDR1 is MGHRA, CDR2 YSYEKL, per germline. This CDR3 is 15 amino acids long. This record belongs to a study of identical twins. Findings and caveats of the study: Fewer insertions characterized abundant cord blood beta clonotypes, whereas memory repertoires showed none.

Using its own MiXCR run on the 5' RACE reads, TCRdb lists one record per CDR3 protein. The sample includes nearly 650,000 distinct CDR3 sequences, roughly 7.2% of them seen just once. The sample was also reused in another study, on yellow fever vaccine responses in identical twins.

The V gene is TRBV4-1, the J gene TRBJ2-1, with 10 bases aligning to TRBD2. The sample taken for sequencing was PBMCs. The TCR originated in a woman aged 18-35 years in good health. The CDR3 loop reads CASSPTGTSDNEQFF. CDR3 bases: TGCGCCAGCAGCCCTACCGGGACTAGCGATAATGAGCAGTTCTTC.